This record covers a single TCR beta chain. Its antigen remains unidentified. Lacking the conserved final phenylalanine or tryptophan, this CDR3 likely reflects a read error. This specimen comes from a study of T cell repertoires in cytomegalovirus infection. Study background: Well-studied HLA-B-restricted epitopes and recently identified HLA-C-restricted epitopes of CMV were both used in the study. Indications came from public TCR beta signatures; they pointed to CMV infection and to a matching HLA type. The study's findings and limits: Dominating the ex vivo response were TCR beta clonotypes that were CMV-specific and HLA-C-restricted.

TCRdb redid the calling of the reads with MiXCR, one entry per CDR3 protein. The sample contains roughly 920,000 distinct CDR3 sequences, 30% to 40% of which appear only once. The input for sequencing was cultured CD8+ T cells from PBMCs, taken from culture after CMV antigen stimulation. The TCR sequence derives from a human donor in good health (CMV status not recorded). Some clones in this sample may be carry-over from other donors' samples.

The CDR3 DNA follows: TGTGCCAGCAGCTTTGACGGAAGCTCTGGGGCCAACGTCCTGACTTCC. Its translation: CASSFDGSSGANVLTS. The rearrangement links TRBV7-2 to TRBJ2-6; D gene ambiguous. The germline gives CDR1 SGHTA, CDR2 FQGNSA. V lost 3 bases, J lost 0 bases, and 9 bases lay in between. The length of the CDR3 is 16 residues.